This T cell receptor beta chain was found in a study of tissue T cells after allogeneic stem cell transplantation. Notes on this clone: Mouse gene names apply. The CDR3 end is not reached by the read, which stops 1 residue before it; the germline J gene fills it in.

Trimming at V came to 5 bases and at J to 0 bases, leaving 7 bases not matched to a gene. The CDR3 is 17 residues long. Per germline, CDR1 LGHDT and CDR2 YNNKQL (reference sequence). Libraries were prepared by immunoSEQ multiplex PCR; TCRdb keeps only in-frame clonotypes and omits some of them. In the table there are some 19,000 clones, 69% of which are singletons. V gene TRBV4 combines with J gene TRBJ2-3; 11 bases are a match to TRBD2. The TCR sequence derives from a female BALB/c mouse in good health. MHC haplotype of the strain: H2-d. The sequencing input was blood. This CDR3 is CASSHRTGGLSAETLYF. CDR3 bases read: TGTGCCAGCAGCCATCGGACTGGGGGGCTTAGTGCAGAAACGCTGTAT.